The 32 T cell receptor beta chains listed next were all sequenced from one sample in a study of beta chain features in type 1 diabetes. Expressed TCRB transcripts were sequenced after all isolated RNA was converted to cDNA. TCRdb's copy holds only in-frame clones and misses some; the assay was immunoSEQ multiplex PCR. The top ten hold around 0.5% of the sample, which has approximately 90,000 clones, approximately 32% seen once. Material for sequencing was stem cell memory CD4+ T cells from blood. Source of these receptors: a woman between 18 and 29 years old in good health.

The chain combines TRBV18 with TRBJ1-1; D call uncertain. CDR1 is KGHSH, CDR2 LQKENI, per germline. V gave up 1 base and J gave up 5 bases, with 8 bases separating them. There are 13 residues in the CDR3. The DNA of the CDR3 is TGTGCCAGCTCACCACGCGGCGGGACTGAAGCTTTCTTT. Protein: CASSPRGGTEAFF.

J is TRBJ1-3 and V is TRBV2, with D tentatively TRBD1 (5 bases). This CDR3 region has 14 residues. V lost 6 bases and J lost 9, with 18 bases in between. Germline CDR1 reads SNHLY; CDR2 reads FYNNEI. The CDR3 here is CASSGDSPPATIYF. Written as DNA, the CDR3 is TGTGCCAGCAGCGGAGACAGTCCTCCCGCCACCATATATTTT.

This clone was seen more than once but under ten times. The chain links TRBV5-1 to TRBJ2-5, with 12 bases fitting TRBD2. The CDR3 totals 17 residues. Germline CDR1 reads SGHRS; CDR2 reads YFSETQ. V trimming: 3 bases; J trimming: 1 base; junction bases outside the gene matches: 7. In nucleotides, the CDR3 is TGCGCCAGCAGCTCCCCACTAGCGGGGGGCCGCCAAGAGACCCAGTACTTC. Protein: CASSSPLAGGRQETQYF.

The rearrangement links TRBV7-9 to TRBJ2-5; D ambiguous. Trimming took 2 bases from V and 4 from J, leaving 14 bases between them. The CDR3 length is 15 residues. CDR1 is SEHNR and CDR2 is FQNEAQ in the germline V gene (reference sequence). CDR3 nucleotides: TGTGCCAGCAGCTTAATCCGACAATTAGGAGAGACCCAGTACTTC. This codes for CASSLIRQLGETQYF.

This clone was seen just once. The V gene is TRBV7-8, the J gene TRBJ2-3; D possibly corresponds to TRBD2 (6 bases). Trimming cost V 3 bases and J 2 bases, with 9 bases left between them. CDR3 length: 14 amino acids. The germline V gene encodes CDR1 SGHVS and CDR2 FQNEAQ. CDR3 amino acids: CASSFSGPTDTQYF. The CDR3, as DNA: TGTGCCAGCAGCTTTAGCGGCCCCACAGATACGCAGTATTTT.

The CDR3 nucleotides read TGCGCCAGCAGCCCCCAACCGGACAGTAACTATGGCTACACCTTC. Protein sequence: CASSPQPDSNYGYTF. The chain couples TRBV4-1 to TRBJ1-2; D is possibly TRBD1 (6 bases). Germline V lookup: CDR1 MGHRA, CDR2 YSYEKL. V lost 4 bases, J lost 1 base, and 13 bases lay in between. The CDR3 runs 15 residues.

The CDR3 is CASSLASGSSKTQYF. The CDR3 region has the DNA TGCGCCAGCAGCTTGGCTAGCGGGAGTTCAAAGACCCAGTACTTC. The genes are TRBV5-1 and TRBJ2-5, with 10 bases lining up with TRBD2. In germline, CDR1 is SGHRS, CDR2 YFSETQ. The CDR3 is 15 amino acids. V was clipped by 0 bases and J by 6 bases; unmatched bases: 5.

DNA of the CDR3: TGTGCCAGCAGCTTAGGAGAGGAATGGACAGGGCGTCCCTACGAGCAGTACTTC. Amino acids: CASSLGEEWTGRPYEQYF. The V and J genes are TRBV11-2 and TRBJ2-7; the match to TRBD1 covers 8 bases. Germline CDR1 reads SGHAT; CDR2 reads FQNNGV. V lost 1 base and J lost 2; bases outside the gene matches: 13. The CDR3 is made up of 18 amino acids.

The CDR3 region is CATSRDSVRETQYF. CDR3 sequence (DNA): TGTGCCACCAGCAGAGATAGCGTAAGGGAGACCCAGTACTTC. The chain joins TRBV15 to TRBJ2-5; tentative D call: TRBD2 (5 bases). The CDR3 is 14 residues long. Trimming cost V 0 bases and J 5 bases, with 10 bases left between them. Germline V gene sequence: CDR1 LNHNV, CDR2 YYDKDF (reference sequence).

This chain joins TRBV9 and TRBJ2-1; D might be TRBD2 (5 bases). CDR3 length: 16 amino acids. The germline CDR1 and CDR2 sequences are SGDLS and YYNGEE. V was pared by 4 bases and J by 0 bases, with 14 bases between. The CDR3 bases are TGTGCCAGCAGCACCTTAGCGTCGAGCTCCTACAATGAGCAGTTCTTC. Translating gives CASSTLASSSYNEQFF.

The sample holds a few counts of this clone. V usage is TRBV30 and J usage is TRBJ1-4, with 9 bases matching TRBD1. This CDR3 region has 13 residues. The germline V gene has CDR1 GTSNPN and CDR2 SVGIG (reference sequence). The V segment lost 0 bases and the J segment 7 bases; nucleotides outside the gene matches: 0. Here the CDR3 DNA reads TGTGCCTGGAGTGTACAGGGGGCTGAAAAACTGTTTTTT. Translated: CAWSVQGAEKLFF. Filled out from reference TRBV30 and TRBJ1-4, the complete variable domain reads SQTIHQWPATLVQPVGSPLSLECTVEGTSNPNLYWYRQAAGRGLQLLFYSVGIGQISSEVPQNLSASRPQDRQFILSSKKLLLSDSGFYLCAWSVQGAEKLFFGSGTQLSVL.

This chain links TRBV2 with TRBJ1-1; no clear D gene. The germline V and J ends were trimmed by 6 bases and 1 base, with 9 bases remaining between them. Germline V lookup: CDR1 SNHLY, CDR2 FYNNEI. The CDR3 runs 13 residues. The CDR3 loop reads CASSYTENTEAFF. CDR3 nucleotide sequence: TGTGCCAGCAGCTATACAGAGAACACTGAAGCTTTCTTT.

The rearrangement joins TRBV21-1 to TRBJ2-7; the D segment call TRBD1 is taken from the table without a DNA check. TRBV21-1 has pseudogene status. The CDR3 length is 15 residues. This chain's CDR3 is CASSMGAASRYEQYF. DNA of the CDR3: TGTGCCAGCAGCATGGGGGCCGCCTCTCGCTACGAGCAGTACTTC.

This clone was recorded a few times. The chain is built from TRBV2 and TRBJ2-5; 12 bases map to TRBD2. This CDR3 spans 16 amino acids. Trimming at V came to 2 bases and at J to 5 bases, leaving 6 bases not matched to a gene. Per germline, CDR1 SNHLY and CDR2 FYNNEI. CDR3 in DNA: TGTGCCAGCAGTGAAAGGCCTAGCGGGGGGGCTGAGACCCAGTACTTC. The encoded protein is CASSERPSGGAETQYF.

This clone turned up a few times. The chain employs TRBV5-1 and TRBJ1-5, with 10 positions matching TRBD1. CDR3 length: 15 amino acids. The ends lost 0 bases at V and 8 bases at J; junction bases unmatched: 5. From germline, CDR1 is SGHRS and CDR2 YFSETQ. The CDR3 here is CASSLGDRGAEPQHF. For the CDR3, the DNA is TGCGCCAGCAGCTTGGGGGACAGGGGCGCGGAGCCCCAGCATTTT.

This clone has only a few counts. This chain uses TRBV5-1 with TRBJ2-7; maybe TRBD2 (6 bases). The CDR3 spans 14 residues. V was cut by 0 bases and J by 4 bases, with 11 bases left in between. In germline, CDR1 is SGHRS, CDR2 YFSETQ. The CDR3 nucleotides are TGCGCCAGCAGCTTGGTACCGGGGAGGTACGAGCAGTACTTC. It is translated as CASSLVPGRYEQYF.

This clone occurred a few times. The CDR3 DNA follows: TGTGCCAGCAGTTACGTACAGGGGATCTACGAGCAGTACTTC. Translating gives CASSYVQGIYEQYF. The chain is built from TRBV6-5 and TRBJ2-7; 7 nucleotides agree with TRBD1. The CDR3 runs 14 residues. The germline CDR1 and CDR2 sequences are MNHEY and SVGAGI. The ends lost 2 bases at V and 3 bases at J; junction bases unmatched: 4.

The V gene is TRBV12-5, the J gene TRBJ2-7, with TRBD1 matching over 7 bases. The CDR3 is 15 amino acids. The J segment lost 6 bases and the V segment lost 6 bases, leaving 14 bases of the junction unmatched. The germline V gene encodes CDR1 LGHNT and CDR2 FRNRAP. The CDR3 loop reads CASGSPRDSSLEQYF. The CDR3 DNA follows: TGTGCTAGTGGCTCGCCACGGGACAGCAGTCTCGAGCAGTACTTC.

The CDR3: CASRLSYGYTF. The CDR3, as DNA: TGTGCCAGCAGACTGAGTTATGGCTACACCTTC. The V and J genes are TRBV2 and TRBJ1-2; D remains unclear. The length of the CDR3 is 11 residues. The V and J ends lost 6 bases and 5 bases respectively, with 7 bases between them. The germline V gene encodes CDR1 SNHLY and CDR2 FYNNEI.

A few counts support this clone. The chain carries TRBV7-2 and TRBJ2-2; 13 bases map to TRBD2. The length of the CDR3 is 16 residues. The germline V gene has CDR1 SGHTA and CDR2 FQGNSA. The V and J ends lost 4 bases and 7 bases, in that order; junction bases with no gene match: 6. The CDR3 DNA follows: TGTGCCAGCAGCTCTGGACTAGCGGGAGACATCGGGGAGCTGTTTTTT. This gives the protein CASSSGLAGDIGELFF.

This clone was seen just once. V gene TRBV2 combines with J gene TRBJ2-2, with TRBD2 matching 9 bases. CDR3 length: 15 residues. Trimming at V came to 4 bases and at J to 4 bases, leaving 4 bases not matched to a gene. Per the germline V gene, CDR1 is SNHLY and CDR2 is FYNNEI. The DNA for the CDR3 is TGTGCCAGCAGTGTAGGCGGGGGGGGCACCGGGGAGCTGTTTTTT. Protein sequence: CASSVGGGGTGELFF.

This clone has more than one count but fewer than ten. The CDR3 protein is CASSGDRHYEQYF. The CDR3 coding sequence is TGTGCCAGCAGCGGAGACAGACACTACGAGCAGTACTTC. This rearrangement joins TRBV11-2 to TRBJ2-7; a weak D match, TRBD1 (5 bases). The CDR3 spans 13 residues. Germline loops: CDR1 SGHAT, CDR2 FQNNGV. Trimming took off 5 bases at V and 3 bases at J, with 11 bases between the two ends. The variable domain in full, completed from reference TRBV11-2 and TRBJ2-7, reads EAGVAQSPRYKIIEKRQSVAFWCNPISGHATLYWYQQILGQGPKLLIQFQNNGVVDDSQLPKDRFSAERLKGVDSTLKIQPAKLEDSAVYLCASSGDRHYEQYFGPGTRLTVT.

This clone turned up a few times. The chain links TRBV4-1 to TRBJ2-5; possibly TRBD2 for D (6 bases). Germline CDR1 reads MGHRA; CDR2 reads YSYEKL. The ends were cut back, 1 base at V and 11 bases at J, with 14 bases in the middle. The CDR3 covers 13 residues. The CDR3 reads CASSQVGLREQYF. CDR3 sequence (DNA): TGCGCCAGCAGCCAAGTGGGGCTCCGGGAGCAGTACTTC.

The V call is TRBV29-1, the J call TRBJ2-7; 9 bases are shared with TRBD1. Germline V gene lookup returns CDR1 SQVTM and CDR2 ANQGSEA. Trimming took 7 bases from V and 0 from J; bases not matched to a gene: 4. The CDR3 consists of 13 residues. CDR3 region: CSAGQGHSYEQYF. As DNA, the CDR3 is TGCAGCGCAGGACAGGGGCACTCCTACGAGCAGTACTTC.

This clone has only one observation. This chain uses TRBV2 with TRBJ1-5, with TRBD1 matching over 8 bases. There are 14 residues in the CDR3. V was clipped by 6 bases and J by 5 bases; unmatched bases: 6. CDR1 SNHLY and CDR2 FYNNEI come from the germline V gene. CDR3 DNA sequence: TGTGCCAGCAGCCGGACAGGGAGGGATCAGCCCCAGCATTTT. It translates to CASSRTGRDQPQHF.

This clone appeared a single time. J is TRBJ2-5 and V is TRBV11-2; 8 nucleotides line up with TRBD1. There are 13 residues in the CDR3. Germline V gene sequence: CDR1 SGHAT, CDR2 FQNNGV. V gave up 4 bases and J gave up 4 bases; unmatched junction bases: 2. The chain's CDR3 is CASSYGQGETQYF. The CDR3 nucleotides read TGTGCCAGCAGCTACGGACAGGGAGAGACCCAGTACTTC.

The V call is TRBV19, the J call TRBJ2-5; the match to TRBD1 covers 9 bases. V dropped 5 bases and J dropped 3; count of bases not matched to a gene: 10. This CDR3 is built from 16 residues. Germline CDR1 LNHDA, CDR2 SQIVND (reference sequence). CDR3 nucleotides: TGTGCCAGTAGTTTAGGGCCGGGACAGGGCAAAGAGACCCAGTACTTC. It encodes CASSLGPGQGKETQYF. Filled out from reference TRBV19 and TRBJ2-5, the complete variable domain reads DGGITQSPKYLFRKEGQNVTLSCEQNLNHDAMYWYRQDPGQGLRLIYYSQIVNDFQKGDIAEGYSVSREKKESFPLTVTSAQKNPTAFYLCASSLGPGQGKETQYFGPGTRLLVL.

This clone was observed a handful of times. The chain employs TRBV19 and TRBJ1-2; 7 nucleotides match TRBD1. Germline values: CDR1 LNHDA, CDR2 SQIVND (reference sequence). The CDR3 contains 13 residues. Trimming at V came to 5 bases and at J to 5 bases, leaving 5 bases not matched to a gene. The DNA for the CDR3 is TGTGCCAGTAGTGGACAGGAAGAGTATGGCTACACCTTC. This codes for CASSGQEEYGYTF.

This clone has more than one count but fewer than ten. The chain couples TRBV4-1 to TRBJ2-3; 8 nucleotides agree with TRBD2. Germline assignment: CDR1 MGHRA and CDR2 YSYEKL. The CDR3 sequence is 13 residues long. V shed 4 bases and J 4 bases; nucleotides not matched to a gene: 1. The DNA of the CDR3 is TGCGCCAGCAGCCGCGGGGGGTCAGATACGCAGTATTTT. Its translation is CASSRGGSDTQYF.

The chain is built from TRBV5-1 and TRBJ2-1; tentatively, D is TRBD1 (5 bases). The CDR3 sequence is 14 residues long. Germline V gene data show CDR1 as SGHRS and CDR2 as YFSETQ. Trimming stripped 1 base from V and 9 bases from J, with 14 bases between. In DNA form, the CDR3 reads TGCGCCAGCAGCTTGCAGGGTTCGTCGGGTGAGCAGTTCTTC. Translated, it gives CASSLQGSSGEQFF. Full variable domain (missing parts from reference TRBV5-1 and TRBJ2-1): KAGVTQTPRYLIKTRGQQVTLSCSPISGHRSVSWYQQTPGQGLQFLFEYFSETQRNKGNFPGRFSGRQFSNSRSEMNVSTLELGDSALYLCASSLQGSSGEQFFGPGTRLTVL.

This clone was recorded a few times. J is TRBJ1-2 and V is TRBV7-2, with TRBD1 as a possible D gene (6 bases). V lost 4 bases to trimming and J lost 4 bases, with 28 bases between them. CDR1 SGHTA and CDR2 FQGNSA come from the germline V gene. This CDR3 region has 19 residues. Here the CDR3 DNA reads TGTGCCAGCAGCTCAAGGCCCATCCAACAGGGAACCGACGTCTATGGCTACACCTTC. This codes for CASSSRPIQQGTDVYGYTF.

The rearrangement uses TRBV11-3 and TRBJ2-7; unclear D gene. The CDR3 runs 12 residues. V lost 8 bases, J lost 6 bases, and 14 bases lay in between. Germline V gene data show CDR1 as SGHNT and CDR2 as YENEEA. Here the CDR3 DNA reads TGTGCCAGCGGGCTCTGGCTTGGCGAGCAGTACTTC. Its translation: CASGLWLGEQYF.